The T cell receptor beta chain under discussion was sequenced for a study of cytomegalovirus exposure and HLA in healthy donors. About the research overall: When 398 donors were genotyped, 81% of them were found to fall in the Caucasian-associated ancestry cluster.

CDR3 size: 15 residues. Trimming took 5 bases from V and 4 from J; bases not matched to a gene: 8. Germline V gene sequence: CDR1 SGHTA, CDR2 FQGTGA. The PCR had 60 Vbeta and 13 Jbeta primers. Assay used: immunoSEQ multiplex PCR; TCRdb lists only in-frame clones, some missing. The table includes over 95,000 clones, approximately 80% detected once. Overall study findings and caveats: Rare TCR sequences dominated, though some public TCRs recurred in many donors. Common viral pathogens (according to a later analysis) appeared linked to several of the most significant clusters. A few CMV-associated chains were confirmed in vitro to be specific for CMV antigens.

About this clone: Its antigen is unidentified.

V and J are TRBV7-3 and TRBJ2-5; TRBD2 matches at 9 bases. The TCR sequence derives from a female donor in good health and CMV-seronegative. Sequencing was performed on PBMCs. CDR3 loop: CASSQSGGRGETQYF. DNA of the CDR3: TGTGCCAGCAGCCAGAGCGGGGGGCGTGGAGAGACCCAGTACTTC.